The 18 T cell receptor beta chains below were found in one sample sequenced in a study of CD8 T cells in Susac syndrome. The RNA input was roughly 0.45 to 1 ug, and it was reverse transcribed with random hexamers. TCRdb re-derived calls from the immunoSEQ multiplex PCR reads in MiXCR, one entry per CDR3 protein. In the table there are about 210,000 distinct CDR3 sequences, approximately 94% of which are singletons. The specimen sequenced was CD4+ T cells from PBMCs. These receptors all come from a human donor with Susac syndrome.

V gene TRBV7-9 combines with J gene TRBJ2-5, with D perhaps being TRBD1 or TRBD2 (5 bases each). V was pared by 4 bases and J by 4 bases, with 22 bases between. Germline V CDR1 and CDR2: SEHNR, FQNEAQ (reference sequence). This CDR3 region has 17 residues. The DNA of the CDR3 is TGTGCCAGCAGCTCCCCAACCAGTGGGGGAAAGGTAGAGACCCAGTACTTC. Amino acids: CASSSPTSGGKVETQYF.

This sequence joins TRBV12-3 or TRBV12-4 and TRBJ1-3; no clear D gene. Trimming stripped 5 bases from V and 3 bases from J, with 14 bases between. The CDR3 length is 15 residues. The CDR3 spells CASSPSGFLGNTIYF. CDR3 nucleotides: TGTGCCAGCAGTCCCTCAGGTTTCCTTGGAAACACCATATATTTT.

This sequence joins TRBV3-1 and TRBJ2-4, with a weak D call TRBD1 (5 bases). V was pared by 1 base and J by 0 bases, with 10 bases between. This CDR3 comprises 16 residues. Germline CDR1 and CDR2: LGHDT and YNNKEL (reference sequence). The CDR3 DNA reads as TGTGCCAGCAGCCAAGTCAGGGCATCAGCCAAAAACATTCAGTACTTC. Translated, it gives CASSQVRASAKNIQYF.

The genes are TRBV4-3 and TRBJ1-2, with 8 bases aligning to TRBD1. Losses at the gene ends were 3 bases for V and 5 bases for J; bases not matched to a gene: 8. CDR3 size: 15 residues. Germline V gene sequence: CDR1 LGHNA, CDR2 YSLEER. The CDR3 DNA reads TGCGCCAGCAGCCAGTGGACAGGGAGGGAGTATGGCTACACCTTC. Its translation: CASSQWTGREYGYTF.

The J gene is TRBJ1-2, the V gene TRBV29-1, with 9 bases aligning to TRBD1. The CDR3 totals 15 residues. CDR1 is SQVTM, CDR2 ANQGSEA, per germline. The V segment lost 7 bases and the J segment 3 bases; nucleotides outside the gene matches: 12. This CDR3 is CSARIHRTGDYGYTF. In nucleotides, the CDR3 is TGCAGCGCTCGGATCCATAGGACAGGGGACTATGGCTACACCTTC.

The CDR3 loop is CASSPSTSIYEQYF. The CDR3 region has the DNA TGTGCCAGCAGTCCCTCCACCTCAATCTACGAGCAGTACTTC. The chain employs TRBV9 and TRBJ2-7; no definite D call. The V and J ends lost 5 bases and 3 bases respectively, with 15 bases between them. This CDR3 has 14 amino acids. Germline lookup yields CDR1 SGDLS and CDR2 YYNGEE.

The rearrangement uses TRBV3-1 and TRBJ2-7; no reliable D call. The V end was cut by 1 base, the J end by 5 bases, with 6 bases between. This CDR3 comprises 12 residues. The germline CDR1 and CDR2 sequences are LGHDT and YNNKEL (reference sequence). This CDR3 is CASSQGDDEQYF. The CDR3 nucleotides read TGTGCCAGCAGCCAAGGTGACGACGAGCAGTACTTC.

V is TRBV4-2 and J is TRBJ2-6; 11 bases align to TRBD1. The V gene's germline CDR1 is LGHNA and CDR2 YNFKEQ. V gave up 5 bases and J gave up 10 bases; unmatched junction bases: 7. This CDR3 has 15 amino acids. The CDR3 spells CASSEGQGEANVLTF. The DNA of the CDR3 is TGTGCCAGCAGCGAGGGACAGGGGGAGGCTAACGTCCTGACTTTC.

The chain combines TRBV7-9 with TRBJ1-2; possible D gene TRBD1, 6 bases. CDR1 and CDR2 (germline): SEHNR, FQNEAQ (reference sequence). This CDR3 region has 13 residues. Trimming cost V 5 bases and J 3 bases, with 10 bases left between them. The CDR3 region is CASSRDNDYGYTF. In DNA, the CDR3 is TGTGCCAGCAGCCGGGACAATGACTATGGCTACACCTTC.

This clonotype was seen just once. The chain links TRBV6-5 to TRBJ2-7; D ambiguous. Trimming stripped 0 bases from V and 2 bases from J, with 14 bases between. From germline, CDR1 is MNHEY and CDR2 SVGAGI. The CDR3 sequence is 16 residues long. The CDR3 DNA is TGTGCCAGCAGTTACTCTCGGGCAGGTAGTCCCTACGAGCAGTACTTC. This encodes CASSYSRAGSPYEQYF.

The rearrangement links TRBV7-9 to TRBJ2-7; 7 bases match TRBD1. Looked up from germline, CDR1 is SEHNR and CDR2 is FQNEAQ (reference sequence). The CDR3 contains 15 residues. V was pared by 5 bases and J by 1 base, with 8 bases of the junction left unmatched. The CDR3 sequence: CASSDQGVVSYEQYF. DNA for the CDR3: TGTGCCAGCAGCGATCAGGGGGTAGTATCCTACGAGCAGTACTTC.

This chain connects TRBV19 to TRBJ2-7, with a possible D match to TRBD1 (6 bases). The CDR3 totals 14 residues. The germline gives CDR1 LNHDA, CDR2 SQIVND (reference sequence). Trimming cost V 5 bases and J 3 bases, with 14 bases left between them. For the CDR3, the DNA is TGTGCCAGTAGTTCTGGGGGCGGCGGCTACGAGCAGTACTTC. This sequence encodes CASSSGGGGYEQYF.

V and J are TRBV25-1 and TRBJ1-2, with 8 bases aligning to TRBD1. The junction had 6 bases not matched to a gene; V was cut back by 4 bases and J by 2 bases. This CDR3 is 15 amino acids long. Per germline, CDR1 MGHDK and CDR2 SYGVNS. The CDR3, as DNA: TGTGCCAGCAGTGCCCACAGGGGGTACAACTATGGCTACACCTTC. Protein sequence: CASSAHRGYNYGYTF.

V and J are TRBV1 and TRBJ2-7; the table assigns TRBD1, which was not confirmed against the DNA. TRBV1 is a pseudogene segment. This CDR3 has 16 residues. The CDR3 here is CTSSRRGSGPTYEQYF. The CDR3 bases are TGCACCAGCAGCCGCCGAGGTTCCGGGCCAACCTACGAGCAGTACTTC.

J is TRBJ2-1 and V is TRBV7-8; tentatively, D is TRBD1 or TRBD2 (5 bases each). Germline-derived CDR1 and CDR2 are SGHVS and FQNEAQ. The CDR3 length is 11 residues. V shed 5 bases and J shed 10 bases, with 9 bases lying between them. The CDR3 loop reads CASSLGEEQFF. In nucleotides, the CDR3 is TGTGCCAGCAGCCTGGGGGAGGAGCAGTTCTTC.

V usage is TRBV5-1 and J usage is TRBJ2-1, with D uncertain. The CDR3 totals 14 residues. Germline V gives CDR1 SGHRS, CDR2 YFSETQ. The germline V and J ends were trimmed by 0 bases and 5 bases, with 9 bases remaining between them. CDR3 bases: TGCGCCAGCAGCTTGGAAGTGGAGAACAATGAGCAGTTCTTC. It encodes CASSLEVENNEQFF.

The chain combines TRBV5-1 with TRBJ2-7, with D perhaps TRBD1 (8 bases). Germline V gene sequence: CDR1 SGHRS, CDR2 YFSETQ. This CDR3 has 14 amino acids. V lost 4 bases and J lost 6, with 17 bases in between. CDR3 nucleotides: TGCGCCAGCAGCCCGTCGACAGGGGAGGGCGAGCAGTACTTC. This encodes CASSPSTGEGEQYF.

The chain joins TRBV7-2 to TRBJ1-6; the D is unclear. The CDR3 sequence is 16 residues long. Germline V gene data show CDR1 as SGHTA and CDR2 as FQGNSA. V shed 0 bases and J shed 7 bases, with 13 bases lying between them. The CDR3 here is CASSLALEARNSPLHF. DNA for the CDR3: TGTGCCAGCAGCTTAGCCTTAGAGGCGCGGAATTCACCCCTCCACTTT.